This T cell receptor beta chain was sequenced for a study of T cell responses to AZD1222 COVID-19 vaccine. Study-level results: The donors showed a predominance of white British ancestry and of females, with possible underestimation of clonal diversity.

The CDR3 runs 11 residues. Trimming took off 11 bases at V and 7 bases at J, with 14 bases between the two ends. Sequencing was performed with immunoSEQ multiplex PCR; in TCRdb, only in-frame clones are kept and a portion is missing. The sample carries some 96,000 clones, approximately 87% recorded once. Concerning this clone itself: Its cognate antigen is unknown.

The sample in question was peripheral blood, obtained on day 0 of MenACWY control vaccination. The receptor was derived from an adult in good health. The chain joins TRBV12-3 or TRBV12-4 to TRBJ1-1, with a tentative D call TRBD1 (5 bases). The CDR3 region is CASGGTVEAFF. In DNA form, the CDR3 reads TGTGCCTCAGGAGGGACGGTTGAAGCTTTCTTT.